The rows below give T cell receptor beta chains drawn from one sample of a study of T-cell reconstitution after alpha-beta-depleted transplantation in children. One entry per CDR3 protein, called by TCRdb with MiXCR from the PCR reads. The data contain roughly 790,000 distinct CDR3 sequences, 16% of them singletons. The sample here was PBMCs, mostly from graft donor cells, taken 360 days after TCRalphabeta/CD19-depleted stem cell transplant. These receptors were obtained from a male patient aged 10-17 years who had a stem cell transplant for acute lymphoblastic leukemia, so the T cells may come from the graft donor. CDR3s include the opening cysteine and the closing phenylalanine or tryptophan. The order of the fields is J gene, V gene, D gene, clone size, CDR3 protein, CDR3 DNA. The D gene is left open where the match is weak. The size entry is marked missing in some rows and otherwise reads once, few, many or a size class.

j_call: TRBJ2-1; v_call: TRBV20-1; d_call: .; clone_size: few; cdr3_aa: CSARDLRYNEQFF; cdr3_nt: TGCAGTGCTAGAGATCTACGCTACAATGAGCAGTTCTTC
j_call: TRBJ2-7; v_call: TRBV7-6; d_call: TRBD2; clone_size: .; cdr3_aa: CASSFRIAGAVSEQYF; cdr3_nt: TGTGCCAGCAGCTTCAGGATAGCGGGAGCCGTTAGCGAGCAGTACTTC
j_call: TRBJ2-3; v_call: TRBV5-1; d_call: TRBD1; clone_size: .; cdr3_aa: CASSASPTGWTDTQYF; cdr3_nt: TGCGCCAGCAGCGCCAGCCCGACAGGGTGGACAGATACGCAGTATTTT
j_call: TRBJ2-7; v_call: TRBV24-1; d_call: TRBD1; clone_size: .; cdr3_aa: CATSDNTGTGDEQYF; cdr3_nt: TGTGCCACCAGTGACAATACCGGGACAGGTGACGAGCAGTACTTC
j_call: TRBJ1-4; v_call: TRBV5-1; d_call: .; clone_size: few; cdr3_aa: CASSPVATNEKLFF; cdr3_nt: TGCGCCAGCAGCCCGGTTGCAACTAATGAAAAACTGTTTTTT
j_call: TRBJ2-7; v_call: TRBV19; d_call: TRBD2; clone_size: few; cdr3_aa: CASSIPRGSSYEQYF; cdr3_nt: TGTGCCAGTAGTATACCCCGCGGGAGTTCCTACGAGCAGTACTTC
j_call: TRBJ2-7; v_call: TRBV5-1; d_call: TRBD2; clone_size: many; cdr3_aa: CASSSPRRAAGVIYEQYF; cdr3_nt: TGCGCCAGCAGCTCCCCACGCCGTGCAGCGGGAGTTATCTACGAGCAGTACTTC
j_call: TRBJ2-7; v_call: TRBV7-9; d_call: .; clone_size: .; cdr3_aa: CASIRTDPYEQYF; cdr3_nt: TGTGCCAGCATCCGGACGGACCCCTACGAGCAGTACTTC
j_call: TRBJ1-1; v_call: TRBV10-3; d_call: .; clone_size: few; cdr3_aa: CAISESMGFLTEAFF; cdr3_nt: TGTGCCATCAGTGAGTCAATGGGATTCCTCACTGAAGCTTTCTTT
j_call: TRBJ2-1; v_call: TRBV29-1; d_call: TRBD2; clone_size: .; cdr3_aa: CSVASGSLPHNEQFF; cdr3_nt: TGCAGCGTTGCTAGCGGGAGTCTCCCCCACAATGAGCAGTTCTTC
j_call: TRBJ2-1; v_call: TRBV3-1; d_call: .; clone_size: .; cdr3_aa: CASSLLQGRSYNEQFF; cdr3_nt: TGTGCCAGCAGCCTTTTACAGGGAAGGTCCTACAATGAGCAGTTCTTC
j_call: TRBJ2-5; v_call: TRBV5-1; d_call: .; clone_size: .; cdr3_aa: CASSLNGGPETQYF; cdr3_nt: TGCGCCAGCAGCTTGAATGGGGGACCAGAGACCCAGTACTTC
j_call: TRBJ1-6; v_call: TRBV12-3/TRBV12-4; d_call: .; clone_size: few; cdr3_aa: CASSFGRSNSPLHF; cdr3_nt: TGTGCCAGCAGTTTCGGGAGATCTAATTCACCCCTCCACTTT
j_call: TRBJ2-2; v_call: TRBV11-2; d_call: .; clone_size: .; cdr3_aa: CASSTEWASGELFF; cdr3_nt: TGTGCCAGCAGCACGGAGTGGGCCTCCGGGGAGCTGTTTTTT
j_call: TRBJ2-7; v_call: TRBV2; d_call: .; clone_size: .; cdr3_aa: CASSQFYEQYF; cdr3_nt: TGTGCCAGCAGTCAATTTTACGAGCAGTACTTC
j_call: TRBJ1-2; v_call: TRBV7-3; d_call: TRBD1; clone_size: .; cdr3_aa: CASSSAAGQGGGYTF; cdr3_nt: TGTGCCAGCAGCTCCGCCGCCGGGCAGGGGGGAGGCTACACCTTC
j_call: TRBJ2-7; v_call: TRBV18; d_call: TRBD1; clone_size: many; cdr3_aa: CASFQTGADYEQYF; cdr3_nt: TGTGCCAGCTTCCAGACAGGGGCTGACTACGAGCAGTACTTC
j_call: TRBJ2-1; v_call: TRBV20-1; d_call: TRBD2; clone_size: few; cdr3_aa: CSVPLAGAGRNEQFF; cdr3_nt: TGCAGTGTCCCCTTAGCGGGAGCTGGGAGGAATGAGCAGTTCTTC
j_call: TRBJ1-5; v_call: TRBV15; d_call: .; clone_size: few; cdr3_aa: CATSREAGLRGNQPQHF; cdr3_nt: TGTGCCACCAGCAGAGAGGCGGGTTTGAGGGGCAATCAGCCCCAGCATTTT
j_call: TRBJ2-7; v_call: TRBV18; d_call: TRBD1; clone_size: .; cdr3_aa: CASSPSKGASYEQYF; cdr3_nt: TGTGCCAGCTCACCAAGCAAGGGGGCCTCCTACGAGCAGTACTTC
j_call: TRBJ1-1; v_call: TRBV12-3/TRBV12-4; d_call: TRBD1; clone_size: .; cdr3_aa: CASSPTGGTTEAFF; cdr3_nt: TGTGCCAGCAGTCCGACAGGGGGCACGACTGAAGCTTTCTTT
j_call: TRBJ2-4; v_call: TRBV27; d_call: .; clone_size: .; cdr3_aa: CASSFRQSKNIQYF; cdr3_nt: TGTGCCAGCAGTTTCCGCCAGTCAAAAAACATTCAGTACTTC
j_call: TRBJ2-7; v_call: TRBV6-1; d_call: .; clone_size: few; cdr3_aa: CASRPGPSAYEQYF; cdr3_nt: TGTGCCAGCAGACCCGGGCCCTCCGCCTACGAGCAGTACTTC
j_call: TRBJ2-1; v_call: TRBV7-9; d_call: .; clone_size: .; cdr3_aa: CASSSPGAYNEQFF; cdr3_nt: TGTGCCAGCAGCTCGCCCGGGGCCTACAATGAGCAGTTCTTC